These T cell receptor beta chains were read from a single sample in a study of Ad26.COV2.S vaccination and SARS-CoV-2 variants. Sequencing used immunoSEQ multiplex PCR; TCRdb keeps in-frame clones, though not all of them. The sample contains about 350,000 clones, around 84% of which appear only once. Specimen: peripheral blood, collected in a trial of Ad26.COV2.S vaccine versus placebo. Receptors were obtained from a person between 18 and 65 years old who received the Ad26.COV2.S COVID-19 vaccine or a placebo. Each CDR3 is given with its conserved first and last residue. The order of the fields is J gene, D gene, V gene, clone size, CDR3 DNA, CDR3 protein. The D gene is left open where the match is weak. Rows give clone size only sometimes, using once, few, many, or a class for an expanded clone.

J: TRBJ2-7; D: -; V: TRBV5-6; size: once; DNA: TGTGCCAGCAGCATGTACCCAGGGAGTTTTTTGTACGAGCAGTACTTC; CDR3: CASSMYPGSFLYEQYF
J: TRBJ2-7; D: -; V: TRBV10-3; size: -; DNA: TGTGCCATCACCCCCCGGGCAGAGTCCTACGAGCAGTACTTC; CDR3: CAITPRAESYEQYF
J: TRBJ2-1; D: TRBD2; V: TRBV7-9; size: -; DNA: TGTGCCAGCAGCTCATGGACTAGCGGGTCCTACAATGAGCAGTTCTTC; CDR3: CASSSWTSGSYNEQFF
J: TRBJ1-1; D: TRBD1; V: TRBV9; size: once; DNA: TGTGCCAGCAGCGTAGGTATAAGGGGGCCGAACACTGAAGCTTTCTTT; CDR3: CASSVGIRGPNTEAFF
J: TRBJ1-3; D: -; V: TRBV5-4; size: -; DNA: TGTGCCAGCAGCACCTTTATGGGGGGCTTCTCTGGAAACACCATATATTTT; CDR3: CASSTFMGGFSGNTIYF
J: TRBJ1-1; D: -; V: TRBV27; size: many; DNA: TGTGCCAGCAGTGGGGGGCACTCTGAAGCTTTCTTT; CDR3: CASSGGHSEAFF
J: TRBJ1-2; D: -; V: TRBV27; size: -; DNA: TGTGCCAGCAGTTTACGGGGGAACTATGGCTACACCTTC; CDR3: CASSLRGNYGYTF
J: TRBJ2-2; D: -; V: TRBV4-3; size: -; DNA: TGCGCCAGCAGCCAAGATGGGGGGTTATTGAGGGAGCTGTTTTTT; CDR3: CASSQDGGLLRELFF
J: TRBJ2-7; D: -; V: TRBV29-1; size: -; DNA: TGCAGCGCAGGAACTCTAGGCGAGCAGTACTTC; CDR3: CSAGTLGEQYF
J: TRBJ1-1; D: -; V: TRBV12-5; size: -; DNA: TGTGCTAGTACAAGGAACACTGAAGCTTTCTTT; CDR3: CASTRNTEAFF
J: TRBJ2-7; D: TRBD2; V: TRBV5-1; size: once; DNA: TGCGCCAGCAGCTTCCGGGACTACCCCGGCGAGCAGTACTTC; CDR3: CASSFRDYPGEQYF
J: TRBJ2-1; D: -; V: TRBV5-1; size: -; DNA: TGCGCCAGCAGCTTGGGTGGGGAAGACAATGAGCAGTTCTTC; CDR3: CASSLGGEDNEQFF
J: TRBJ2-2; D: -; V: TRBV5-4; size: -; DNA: TGTGCCAGCAGCGCTGGACTTGCCGGGGAGCTGTTTTTT; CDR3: CASSAGLAGELFF
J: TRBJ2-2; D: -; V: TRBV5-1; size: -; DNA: TGCGCCAGCACACGGACAGAGAACACCGGGGAGCTGTTTTTT; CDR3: CASTRTENTGELFF
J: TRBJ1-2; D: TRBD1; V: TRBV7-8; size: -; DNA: TGTGCCAGCAGCTTACAGGACAGGGGTGGCGGCTACACCTTC; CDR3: CASSLQDRGGGYTF
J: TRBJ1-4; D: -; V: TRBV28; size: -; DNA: TGTGCCAGCAGTCATGGATCTGGGGTAGGAGGTGGAGAAAAACTGTTTTTT; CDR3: CASSHGSGVGGGEKLFF
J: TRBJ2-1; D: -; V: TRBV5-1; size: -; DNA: TGCGCCAGCAGCTCCGACTCCTACAATGAGCAGTTCTTC; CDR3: CASSSDSYNEQFF
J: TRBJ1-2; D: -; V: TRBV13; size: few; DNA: TGTGCCAGCAGCTTATCTCGGGGCCTGGCTTATGGCTACACCTTC; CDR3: CASSLSRGLAYGYTF
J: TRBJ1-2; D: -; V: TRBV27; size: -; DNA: TGTGCCAGCAGTCAATGGGGGGGCCTAAACTATGGCTACACCTTC; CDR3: CASSQWGGLNYGYTF
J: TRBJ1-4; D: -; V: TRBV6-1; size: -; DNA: TGTGCCAGCAGTGAACCTTTGGGGGCAACTAATGAAAAACTGTTTTTT; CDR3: CASSEPLGATNEKLFF
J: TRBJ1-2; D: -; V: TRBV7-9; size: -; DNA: TGTGCCAGCAGCTTATTGTCAGGGAGTGACTATGGCTACACCTTC; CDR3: CASSLLSGSDYGYTF
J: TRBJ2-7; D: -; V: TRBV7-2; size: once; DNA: TGTGCCAGCAGCTTTGGACTACCTCCCTACGAGCAGTACTTC; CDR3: CASSFGLPPYEQYF
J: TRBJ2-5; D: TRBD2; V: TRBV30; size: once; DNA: TGTGCCTGGAGTGGGACTAGCGGGTTTCAAGAGACCCAGTACTTC; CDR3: CAWSGTSGFQETQYF
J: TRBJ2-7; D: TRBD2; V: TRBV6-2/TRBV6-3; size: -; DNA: TGTGCCAGCAGTTACCCAACGGCATACGGCGGGAGGGCCGGGTCCTACGAGCAGTACTTC; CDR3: CASSYPTAYGGRAGSYEQYF
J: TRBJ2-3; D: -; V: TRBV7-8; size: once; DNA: TGTGCCAGCAGCCTGAGGGGTAACACAGATACGCAGTATTTT; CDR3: CASSLRGNTDTQYF
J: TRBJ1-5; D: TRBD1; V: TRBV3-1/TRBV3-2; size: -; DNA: TGTGCCAGCAGCTTAAGGACAGGGCCAGATCAGCCCCAGCATTTT; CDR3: CASSLRTGPDQPQHF
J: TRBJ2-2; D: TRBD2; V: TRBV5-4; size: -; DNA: TGTGCCAGCAGGCCGGGACTAGCGGGGGGGTTCAACACCGGGGAGCTGTTTTTT; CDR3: CASRPGLAGGFNTGELFF
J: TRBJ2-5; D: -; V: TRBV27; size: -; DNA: TGTGCCAGCGGGTCGTACCAAGAGACCCAGTACTTC; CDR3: CASGSYQETQYF
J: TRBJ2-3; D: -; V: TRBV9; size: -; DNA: TGTGCCAGCAGCGTAACGTTCACAGATACGCAGTATTTT; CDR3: CASSVTFTDTQYF
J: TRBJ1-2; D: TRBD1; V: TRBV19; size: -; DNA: TGTGCCAGTAGTAACCCGGGAACAGGGGGCCAACGTGGCTACACCTTC; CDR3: CASSNPGTGGQRGYTF
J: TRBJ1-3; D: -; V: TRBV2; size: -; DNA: TGTGCCAGCAGTGAAGCCCCACGCTCCTCTGGAAACACCATATATTTT; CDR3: CASSEAPRSSGNTIYF
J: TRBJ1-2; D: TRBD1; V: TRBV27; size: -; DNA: TGTGCCAGCAGTTACAGGGGAAACTATGGCTACACCTTC; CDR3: CASSYRGNYGYTF
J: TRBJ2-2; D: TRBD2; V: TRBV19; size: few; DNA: TGTGCCAGTAGTATTGGGACTAGCGGGAACACCGGGGAGCTGTTTTTT; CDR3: CASSIGTSGNTGELFF
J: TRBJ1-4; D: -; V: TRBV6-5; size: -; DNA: TGTGCCAGCACCCCCCGGCCCGGTGAAAAACTGTTTTTT; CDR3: CASTPRPGEKLFF
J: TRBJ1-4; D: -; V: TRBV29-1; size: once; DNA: TGCAGCGCCCGATTGGGGGACCGTGAAAAACTGTTTTTT; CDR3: CSARLGDREKLFF
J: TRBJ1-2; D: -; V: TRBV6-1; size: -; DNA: TGTGCCAGCAGTGAGATGTACGAAGCTAACTATGGCTACACCTTC; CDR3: CASSEMYEANYGYTF
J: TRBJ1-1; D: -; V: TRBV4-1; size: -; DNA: TGCGCCAGCAGCCAAGATTGGATGGGGGTTTGGACTGAAGCTTTCTTT; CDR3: CASSQDWMGVWTEAFF
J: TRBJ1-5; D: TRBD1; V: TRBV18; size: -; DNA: TGTGCCAGCTCCCAGGGGGGGGCAGGTCAGCCCCAGCATTTT; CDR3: CASSQGGAGQPQHF
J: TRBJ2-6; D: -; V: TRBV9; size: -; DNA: TGTGCCAGCAGCGTGGGACATACGAGCTCTGGGGCCAACGTCCTGACTTTC; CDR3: CASSVGHTSSGANVLTF
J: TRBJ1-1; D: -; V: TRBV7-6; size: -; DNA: TGTGCCAGCAGCTTAGGGATGATGAACACTGAAGCTTTCTTT; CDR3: CASSLGMMNTEAFF
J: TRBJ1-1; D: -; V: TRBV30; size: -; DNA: TGTGCCTGGGGACGGGGACCTGAAGCTTTCTTT; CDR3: CAWGRGPEAFF
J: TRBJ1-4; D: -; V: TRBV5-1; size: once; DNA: TGCGCCAGCAGCCCCGATCCGGGGAGTAATGAAAAACTGTTTTTT; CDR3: CASSPDPGSNEKLFF
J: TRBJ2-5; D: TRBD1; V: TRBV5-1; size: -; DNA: TGCGCCAGCAGCTGGGGACAGGGGGCAGGGGAGACCCAGTACTTC; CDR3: CASSWGQGAGETQYF
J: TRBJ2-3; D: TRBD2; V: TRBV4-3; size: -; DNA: TGCGCCAGCAGCCAAGAGGGGGGGGGCACAGATACGCAGTATTTT; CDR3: CASSQEGGGTDTQYF
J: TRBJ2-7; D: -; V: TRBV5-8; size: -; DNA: TGTGCCAGCAGTCCCCCTTGGGAGCAGTACTTC; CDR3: CASSPPWEQYF
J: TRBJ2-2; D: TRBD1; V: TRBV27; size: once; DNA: TGTGCCAGCAGCCGGACAGGGACTTACACCGGGGAGCTGTTTTTT; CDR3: CASSRTGTYTGELFF
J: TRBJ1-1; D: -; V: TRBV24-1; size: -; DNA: TGTGCCACCAGTGACTACCAAAACACTGAAGCTTTCTTT; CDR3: CATSDYQNTEAFF
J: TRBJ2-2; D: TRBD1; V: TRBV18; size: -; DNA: TGTGCCAGCTCACCACCGACAGGGGGCCATACCGGGGAGCTGTTTTTT; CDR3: CASSPPTGGHTGELFF
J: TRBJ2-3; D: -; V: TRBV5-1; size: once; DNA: TGCGCCAGCAGCCCCGGGCTGAATGGCGATACGCAGTATTTT; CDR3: CASSPGLNGDTQYF
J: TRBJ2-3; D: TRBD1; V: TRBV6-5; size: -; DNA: TGTGCCAGCCGGGACAGGGAACCAGATACGCAGTATTTT; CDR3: CASRDREPDTQYF
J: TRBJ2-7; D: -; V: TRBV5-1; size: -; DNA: TGCGCCAGCAGCCTACAGGGATACTACGAGCAGTACTTC; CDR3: CASSLQGYYEQYF
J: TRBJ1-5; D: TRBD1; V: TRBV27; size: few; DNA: TGTGCCAGCAGGTCACAGGGGCGCAATCAGCCCCAGCATTTT; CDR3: CASRSQGRNQPQHF
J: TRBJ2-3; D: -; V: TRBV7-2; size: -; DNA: TGTGCCAGCAGCTTAGTAGGCGGCACAGATACGCAGTATTTT; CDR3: CASSLVGGTDTQYF